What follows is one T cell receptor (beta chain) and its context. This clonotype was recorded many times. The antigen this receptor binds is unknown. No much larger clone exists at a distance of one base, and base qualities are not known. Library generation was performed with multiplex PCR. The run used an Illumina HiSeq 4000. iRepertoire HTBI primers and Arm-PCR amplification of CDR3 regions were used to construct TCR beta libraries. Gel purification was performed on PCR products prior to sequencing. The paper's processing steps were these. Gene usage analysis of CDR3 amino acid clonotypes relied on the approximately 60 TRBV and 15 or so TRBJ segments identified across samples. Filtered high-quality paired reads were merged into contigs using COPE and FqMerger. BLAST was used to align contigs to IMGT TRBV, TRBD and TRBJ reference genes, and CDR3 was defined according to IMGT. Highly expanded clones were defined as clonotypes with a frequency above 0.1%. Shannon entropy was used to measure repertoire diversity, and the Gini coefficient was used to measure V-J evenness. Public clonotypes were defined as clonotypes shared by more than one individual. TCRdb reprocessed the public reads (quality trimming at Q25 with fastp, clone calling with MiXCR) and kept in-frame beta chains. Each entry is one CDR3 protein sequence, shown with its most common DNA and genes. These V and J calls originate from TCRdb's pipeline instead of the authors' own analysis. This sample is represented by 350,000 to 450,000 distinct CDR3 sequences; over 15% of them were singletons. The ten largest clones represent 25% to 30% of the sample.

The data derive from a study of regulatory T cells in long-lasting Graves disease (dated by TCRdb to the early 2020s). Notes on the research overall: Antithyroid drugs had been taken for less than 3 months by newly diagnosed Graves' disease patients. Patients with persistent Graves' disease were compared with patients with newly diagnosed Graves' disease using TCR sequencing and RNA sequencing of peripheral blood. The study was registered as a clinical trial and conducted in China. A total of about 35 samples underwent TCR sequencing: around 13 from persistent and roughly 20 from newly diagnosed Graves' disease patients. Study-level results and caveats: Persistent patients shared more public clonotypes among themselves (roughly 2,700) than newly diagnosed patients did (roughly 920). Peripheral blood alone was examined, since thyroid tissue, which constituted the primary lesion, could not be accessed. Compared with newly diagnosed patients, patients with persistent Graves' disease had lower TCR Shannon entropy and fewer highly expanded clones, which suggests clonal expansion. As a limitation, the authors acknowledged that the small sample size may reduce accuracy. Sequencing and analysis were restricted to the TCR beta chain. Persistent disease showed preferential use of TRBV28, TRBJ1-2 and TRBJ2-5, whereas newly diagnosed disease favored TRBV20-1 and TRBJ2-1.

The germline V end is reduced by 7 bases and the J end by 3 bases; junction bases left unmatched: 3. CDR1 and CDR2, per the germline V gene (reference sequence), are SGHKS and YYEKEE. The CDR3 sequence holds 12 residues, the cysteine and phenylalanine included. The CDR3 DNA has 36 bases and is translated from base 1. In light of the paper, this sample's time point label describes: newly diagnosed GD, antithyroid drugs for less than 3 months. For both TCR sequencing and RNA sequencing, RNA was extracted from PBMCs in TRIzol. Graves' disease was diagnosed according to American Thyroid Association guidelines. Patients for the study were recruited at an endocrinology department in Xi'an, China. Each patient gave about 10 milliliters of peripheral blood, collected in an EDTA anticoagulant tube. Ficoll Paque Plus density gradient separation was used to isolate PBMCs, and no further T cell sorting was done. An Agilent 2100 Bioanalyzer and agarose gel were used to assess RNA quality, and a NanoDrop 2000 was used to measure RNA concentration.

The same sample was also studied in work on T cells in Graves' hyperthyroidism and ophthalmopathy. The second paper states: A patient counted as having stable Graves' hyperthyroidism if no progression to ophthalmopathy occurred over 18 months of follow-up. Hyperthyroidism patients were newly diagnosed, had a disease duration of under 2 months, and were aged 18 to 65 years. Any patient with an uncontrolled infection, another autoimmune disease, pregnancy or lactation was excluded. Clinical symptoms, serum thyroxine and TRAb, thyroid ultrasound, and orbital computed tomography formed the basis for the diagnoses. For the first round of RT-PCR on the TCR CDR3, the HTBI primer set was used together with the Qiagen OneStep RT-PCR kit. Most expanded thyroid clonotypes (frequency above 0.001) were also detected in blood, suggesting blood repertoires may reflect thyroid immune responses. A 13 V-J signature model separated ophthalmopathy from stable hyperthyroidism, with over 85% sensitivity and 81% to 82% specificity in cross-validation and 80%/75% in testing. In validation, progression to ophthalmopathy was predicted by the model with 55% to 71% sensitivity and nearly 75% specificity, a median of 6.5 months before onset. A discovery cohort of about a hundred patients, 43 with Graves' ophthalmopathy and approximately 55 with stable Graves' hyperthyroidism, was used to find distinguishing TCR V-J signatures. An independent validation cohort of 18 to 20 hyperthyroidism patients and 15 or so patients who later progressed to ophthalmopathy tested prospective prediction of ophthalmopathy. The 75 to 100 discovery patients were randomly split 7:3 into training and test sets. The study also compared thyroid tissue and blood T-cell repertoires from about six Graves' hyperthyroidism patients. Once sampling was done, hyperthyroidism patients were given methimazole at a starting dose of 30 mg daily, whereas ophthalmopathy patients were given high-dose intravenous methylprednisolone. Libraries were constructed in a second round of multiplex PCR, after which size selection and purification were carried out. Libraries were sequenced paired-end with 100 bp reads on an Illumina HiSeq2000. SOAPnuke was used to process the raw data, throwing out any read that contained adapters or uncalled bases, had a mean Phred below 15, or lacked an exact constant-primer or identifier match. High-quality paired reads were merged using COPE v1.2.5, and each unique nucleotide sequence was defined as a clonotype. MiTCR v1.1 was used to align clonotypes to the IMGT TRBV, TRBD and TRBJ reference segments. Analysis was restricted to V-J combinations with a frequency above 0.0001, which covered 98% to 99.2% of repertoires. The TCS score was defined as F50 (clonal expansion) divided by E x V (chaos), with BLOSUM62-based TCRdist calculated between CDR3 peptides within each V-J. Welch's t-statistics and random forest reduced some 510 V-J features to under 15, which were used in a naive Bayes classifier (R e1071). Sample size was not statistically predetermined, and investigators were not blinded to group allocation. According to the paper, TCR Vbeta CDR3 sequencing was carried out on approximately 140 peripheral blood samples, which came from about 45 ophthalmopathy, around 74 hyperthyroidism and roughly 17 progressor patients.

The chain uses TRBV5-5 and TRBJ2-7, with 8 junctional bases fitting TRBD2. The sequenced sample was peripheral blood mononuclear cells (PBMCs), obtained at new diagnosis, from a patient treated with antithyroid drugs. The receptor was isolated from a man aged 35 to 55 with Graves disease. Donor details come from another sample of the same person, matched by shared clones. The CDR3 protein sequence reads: CASSREGYEQYF. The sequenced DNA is TGTGCCAGCTCACGGGAGGGCTACGAGCAGTACTTC.